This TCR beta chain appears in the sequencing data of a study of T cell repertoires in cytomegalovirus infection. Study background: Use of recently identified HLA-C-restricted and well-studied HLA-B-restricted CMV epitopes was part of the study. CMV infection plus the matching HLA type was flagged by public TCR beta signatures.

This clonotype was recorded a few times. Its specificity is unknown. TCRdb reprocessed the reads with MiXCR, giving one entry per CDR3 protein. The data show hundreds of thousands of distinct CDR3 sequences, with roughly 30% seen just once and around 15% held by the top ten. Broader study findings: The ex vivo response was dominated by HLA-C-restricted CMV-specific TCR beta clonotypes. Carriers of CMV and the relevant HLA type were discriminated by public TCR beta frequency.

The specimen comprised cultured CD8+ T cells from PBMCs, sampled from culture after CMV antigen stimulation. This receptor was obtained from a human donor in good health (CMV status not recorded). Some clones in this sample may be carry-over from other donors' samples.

The CDR3 spells CASSLITSGYHEQFF. The CDR3 coding sequence is TGTGCCAGCAGCTTAATCACTAGCGGATACCATGAGCAGTTCTTC. The rearrangement links TRBV7-3 to TRBJ2-1; TRBD2 agrees at 8 bases. CDR1 and CDR2 from the germline V gene are SGHTA and FQGTGA. Trimming removed 1 base from V and 8 bases from J; junction bases left unmatched: 7. This CDR3 spans 15 amino acids.